This T cell receptor beta chain came from a study of blood T cell repertoires in COVID-19. Germline V gives CDR1 KGHSH, CDR2 LQKENI. The CDR3 is 12 residues long. The germline V and J ends were trimmed by 8 bases and 3 bases, with 7 bases remaining between them. TCRdb's copy holds only in-frame clones and misses some; the assay was immunoSEQ multiplex PCR. The sample has some 26,000 clones; 80% to 90% are singletons. The source of this sequence is a human donor in a cohort sampled during active COVID-19. This chain joins TRBV18 and TRBJ2-2; D remains ambiguous. The sequenced sample consisted of peripheral blood. The CDR3 protein is CASRSDTGELFF. DNA for the CDR3: TGTGCCAGCCGCAGTGACACCGGGGAGCTGTTTTTT.